The 18 T cell receptor beta chains reported below all come from one sample, sequenced in a study of regulatory T cells in long-lasting Graves disease. Building the TCR beta libraries relied on iRepertoire HTBI primers, and CDR3 regions underwent Arm-PCR. Via MiXCR, TCRdb re-called the multiplex PCR reads, giving one row per CDR3 protein. The table includes about 530,000 distinct CDR3 sequences, about 16% detected once. The sample's time point: newly diagnosed GD, antithyroid drugs for less than 3 months. Isolated PBMC RNA provided the starting material for the TCR library. The same data also went into a second study, on T cells in Graves' hyperthyroidism and ophthalmopathy.

Source: peripheral blood mononuclear cells (PBMCs), taken at new diagnosis, from a patient treated with antithyroid drugs. These receptors were collected from a woman aged 40-65 years with Graves disease.

This clonotype has ten or more counts. The DNA of the CDR3 is TGTGCCACCAGTCCAATCCCGGGACAGGTGAACACCGGGGAGCTGTTTTTT. Encoded protein: CATSPIPGQVNTGELFF. The chain combines TRBV15 with TRBJ2-2; 8 nucleotides align to TRBD1. The V gene's germline CDR1 is LNHNV and CDR2 YYDKDF (reference sequence). CDR3 length: 17 amino acids. The ends lost 6 bases at V and 1 base at J; junction bases unmatched: 10.

This clonotype was recorded a few times. The chain carries TRBV29-1 and TRBJ1-2; D is undetermined. The CDR3 contains 13 residues. The germline V and J ends were trimmed by 6 bases and 0 bases, with 11 bases remaining between them. CDR1 and CDR2 (germline): SQVTM, ANQGSEA. CDR3 in amino acids: CSVSGPPNYGYTF. For the CDR3, the DNA is TGCAGCGTCTCCGGGCCCCCTAACTATGGCTACACCTTC.

The chain links TRBV12-5 to TRBJ1-1; D remains ambiguous. With 7 bases removed from V and 2 bases from J, the gap between germline ends came to 11 bases. The CDR3 runs 13 residues. Germline V gives CDR1 LGHNT, CDR2 FRNRAP. The CDR3 nucleotides are TGTGCTAGTGCCACTGGAAGAAACACTGAAGCTTTCTTT. The encoded protein is CASATGRNTEAFF.

Points on this clonotype: A single base separates this from a much larger clone, so it may be a read error. The chain recombines TRBV3-1 with TRBJ2-1; D not certain. The J call is in doubt because the DNA end fits TRBJ2-4 better. Germline V gene lookup returns CDR1 LGHDT and CDR2 YNNKEL (reference sequence). The CDR3 sequence is 16 residues long. This CDR3 is CASSQDSRVARNVQYF. DNA of the CDR3: TGTGCCAGCAGCCAAGACAGTAGGGTAGCTCGGAACGTTCAGTACTTC.

As to this clonotype: The junction does not match germline at one end; this may be a read error. The DNA of the CDR3 is TGCGCCAGCAGTTCCAGACAGGGGACTAACTATGGCCACACCTTC. Translating it yields CASSSRQGTNYGHTF. This chain uses TRBV10-1 with TRBJ1-2; 8 positions agree with TRBD1. This CDR3 contains 15 residues. CDR1 is WNHNN, CDR2 SYGVQD, per germline (reference sequence).

V gene TRBV29-1 combines with J gene TRBJ1-2, with 7 bases identical to TRBD1. The CDR3 extends over 13 amino acids. Germline CDR1 is SQVTM and CDR2 is ANQGSEA. Trimming cost V 6 bases and J 7 bases; bases outside gene matches: 11. The CDR3 DNA reads TGCAGCGTCTGGACAGGATCTTTAGGTGGCTACACCTTC. It is translated as CSVWTGSLGGYTF.

This clonotype showed up many times. The chain is built from TRBV12-3 or TRBV12-4 and TRBJ1-1; possible D gene TRBD1, 6 bases. CDR3 length: 13 residues. Between the trimmed V and J ends, which lost 4 bases and 6 bases, there was a span of 12 bases. Here the CDR3 reads CASSSRQEPEAFF. The CDR3 DNA reads as TGTGCCAGCAGTTCCCGACAGGAGCCTGAAGCTTTCTTT.

This clonotype has ten or more counts. The chain is built from TRBV12-3 or TRBV12-4 and TRBJ1-5, with D uncertain. This CDR3 contains 14 residues. Trimming pared 6 bases from V and 0 bases from J, leaving 9 bases between. The CDR3 is CASRLTDSNQPQHF. The CDR3 DNA sequence: TGTGCCAGCAGACTCACAGATAGCAATCAGCCCCAGCATTTT.

In its sample, this clonotype was seen many times. J is TRBJ1-2 and V is TRBV13; no firm D call. The length of the CDR3 is 16 residues. V lost 5 bases and J 4 bases, leaving 20 bases between the germline ends. Germline V gene lookup returns CDR1 PRHDT and CDR2 FYEKMQ (reference sequence). The DNA for the CDR3 is TGTGCCAGCAGCCGTCTCGGGGAGGGATTTAGCTATGGCTACACCTTC. Amino acid sequence: CASSRLGEGFSYGYTF.

The chain links TRBV28 to TRBJ2-7; the D is unclear. Trimming stripped 4 bases from V and 2 bases from J, with 12 bases between. This CDR3 comprises 14 residues. Germline CDR1 and CDR2: MDHEN and SYDVKM. Here the CDR3 DNA reads TGTGCCAGCAGTTGGAAGGTAGTCCCCTACGAGCAGTACTTC. As protein: CASSWKVVPYEQYF.

This clonotype was observed at least ten times. This chain joins TRBV6-9 and TRBJ2-5; D remains unclear. The CDR3 spans 13 residues. V was clipped by 3 bases and J by 1 base, with 6 bases between them. Germline CDR1 is MNHGY and CDR2 is SVAAGI. The CDR3 nucleotides are TGTGCCAGCAGTTACAACAGCCAAGAGACCCAGTACTTC. It translates to CASSYNSQETQYF.

The rearrangement joins TRBV6-5 to TRBJ1-1, with TRBD1 matching 7 bases. V was clipped by 3 bases and J by 8 bases; unmatched bases: 6. Looked up from germline, CDR1 is MNHEY and CDR2 is SVGAGI. This CDR3 has 13 amino acids. The CDR3 DNA reads as TGTGCCAGCAGTTATGGAGGGACAGCCGAAGCTTTCTTT. It is translated as CASSYGGTAEAFF.

As for this clonotype: This could be a read error, since a much larger clone is one nucleotide away. V is TRBV2 and J is TRBJ2-1; D remains unclear. V was cut by 7 bases and J by 1 base, with 17 bases left in between. CDR3 length equals 16 residues. The V gene's germline CDR1 is SNHLY and CDR2 FYNNEI. In nucleotides, the CDR3 is TGTGCCAGCACCCATTATCAGTCGGTGTCCTACAATGAGCAGTTCTTC. Its translation is CASTHYQSVSYNEQFF.

At least ten counts were recorded for this clonotype. In DNA form, the CDR3 reads TGTGCCAGCAAATCAGCGGGGGGAACCTACGAGCAGTACTTC. It specifies CASKSAGGTYEQYF. The chain combines TRBV2 with TRBJ2-7; TRBD2 agrees at 9 bases. With 7 bases clipped from V and 2 bases from J, the junction kept 6 bases outside the gene matches. Germline V gene data show CDR1 as SNHLY and CDR2 as FYNNEI. This CDR3 is built from 14 residues.

The gene calls are TRBV19 and TRBJ1-1, with 10 bases fitting TRBD1. In germline, CDR1 is LNHDA, CDR2 SQIVND (reference sequence). This CDR3 is 16 amino acids long. V shed 5 bases and J 4 bases; nucleotides not matched to a gene: 10. The CDR3 sequence is CASSPKTGGMGTEAFF. In DNA, the CDR3 is TGTGCCAGTAGTCCGAAGACAGGGGGCATGGGCACTGAAGCTTTCTTT. The variable domain in full, completed from reference TRBV19 and TRBJ1-1, reads DGGITQSPKYLFRKEGQNVTLSCEQNLNHDAMYWYRQDPGQGLRLIYYSQIVNDFQKGDIAEGYSVSREKKESFPLTVTSAQKNPTAFYLCASSPKTGGMGTEAFFGQGTRLTVV.

The chain employs TRBV12-3 or TRBV12-4 and TRBJ2-1; the D gene could be TRBD1 or TRBD2 (6 bases each). This CDR3 has 18 residues. Between the trimmed V and J ends, which lost 5 bases and 0 bases, there was a span of 20 bases. The CDR3 bases are TGTGCCAGCAGTCCTCCGGTGGGGGGCCGTCCCTCCTACAATGAGCAGTTCTTC. This codes for CASSPPVGGRPSYNEQFF.

The chain employs TRBV15 and TRBJ2-5, with 8 positions matching TRBD2. The length of the CDR3 is 13 residues. V lost 7 bases and J lost 3; bases outside the gene matches: 4. CDR1 is LNHNV and CDR2 is YYDKDF in the germline V gene (reference sequence). The CDR3 DNA follows: TGTGCCACCACCCGGGGGGGAGAAGAGACCCAGTACTTC. It specifies CATTRGGEETQYF. The whole variable domain, filled in from reference TRBV15 and TRBJ2-5, reads DAMVIQNPRYQVTQFGKPVTLSCSQTLNHNVMYWYQQKSSQAPKLLFHYYDKDFNNEADTPDNFQSRRPNTSFCFLDIRSPGLGDTAMYLCATTRGGEETQYFGPGTRLLVL.

The J gene is TRBJ2-7, the V gene TRBV6-2 or TRBV6-3; D gene uncertain. There are 12 residues in the CDR3. Germline loops: CDR1 MNHEY, CDR2 SVGEGT. V lost 6 bases and J 2 bases, leaving 8 bases between the germline ends. The CDR3: CASREDTYEQYF. In DNA form, the CDR3 reads TGTGCCAGCAGGGAAGACACCTACGAGCAGTACTTC.